The 5 T cell receptor beta chains listed next were all sequenced from one sample in a study of Graves' ophthalmopathy and Graves' hyperthyroidism. RNA transcripts were the template, and TCR beta CDR3 regions were amplified from them. Scientists carried out first-round RT-PCR using HTBI primers and then a second-round multiplex PCR. TCRdb reanalysed the multiplex PCR reads using MiXCR and keeps one entry per CDR3 protein. Among about 660,000 distinct CDR3 sequences listed, approximately 39% were seen once. Sample: peripheral blood. These receptors came from an adult man with Graves' ophthalmopathy.

This clonotype has at least ten counts. V gene TRBV7-7 combines with J gene TRBJ2-5; 11 bases match TRBD2. With 1 base clipped from V and 5 bases from J, the junction kept 6 bases outside the gene matches. The CDR3 spans 16 residues. Per germline, CDR1 SSHAT and CDR2 FNYEAQ (reference sequence). CDR3 loop: CASSLVRLAGGETQYF. The CDR3 bases are TGTGCCAGCAGCTTAGTCAGGCTAGCGGGAGGCGAGACCCAGTACTTC. The variable domain in full, completed from reference TRBV7-7 and TRBJ2-5, reads GAGVSQSPRYKVTKRGQDVTLRCDPISSHATLYWYQQALGQGPEFLTYFNYEAQPDKSGLPSDRFSAERPEGSISTLTIQRTEQRDSAMYRCASSLVRLAGGETQYFGPGTRLLVL.

The rearrangement joins TRBV4-1 to TRBJ1-1; tentative D call: TRBD1 (6 bases). CDR3 length equals 15 residues. The V end lost 4 bases, the J end lost 0 bases, and 12 bases lay between the germline ends. Germline V gene data show CDR1 as MGHRA and CDR2 as YSYEKL. In DNA, the CDR3 is TGCGCCAGCAGCCGACAACAGGGCATGAACACTGAAGCTTTCTTT. It codes for CASSRQQGMNTEAFF.

The rearrangement joins TRBV7-3 to TRBJ2-7; 9 nucleotides agree with TRBD1. This CDR3 is 15 amino acids long. Losses at the gene ends were 5 bases for V and 3 bases for J; bases not matched to a gene: 8. Looked up from germline, CDR1 is SGHTA and CDR2 is FQGTGA. CDR3: CASSQGGTGNYEQYF. The CDR3 bases are TGTGCCAGCAGCCAAGGCGGGACAGGGAACTACGAGCAGTACTTC.

The sample holds many counts of this clonotype. V gene TRBV9 combines with J gene TRBJ1-5; D is unclear. This CDR3 spans 15 amino acids. Trimming removed 0 bases from V and 2 bases from J, with 9 bases in between. From germline, CDR1 is SGDLS and CDR2 YYNGEE. CDR3: CASSVAASRNQPQHF. CDR3 nucleotide sequence: TGTGCCAGCAGCGTAGCGGCCAGCCGCAATCAGCCCCAGCATTTT. Together with reference TRBV9 and TRBJ1-5, the CDR3 gives the full variable domain: DSGVTQTPKHLITATGQRVTLRCSPRSGDLSVYWYQQSLDQGLQFLIQYYNGEERAKGNILERFSAQQFPDLHSELNLSSLELGDSALYFCASSVAASRNQPQHFGDGTRLSIL.

In its sample, this clonotype was seen many times. V gene TRBV20-1 combines with J gene TRBJ2-5, with 8 nucleotides matching TRBD1. V shed 0 bases, J shed 5 bases, and the junction held 8 bases outside the gene matches. This CDR3 region has 15 residues. The V gene's germline CDR1 is DFQATT and CDR2 SNEGSKA (reference sequence). In DNA form, the CDR3 reads TGCAGTGCTAGAGATCTGGACAGGGTTTTGGAGACCCAGTACTTC. It yields the protein CSARDLDRVLETQYF.